The clone carrying this TCR beta chain has just a few counts. The antigen remains undetermined. The entry originates in a study of CD8+ T cells in alopecia areata. Study-level background: In an open-label trial, patients got 5 to 10 mg tofacitinib twice daily. Study outcomes and limitations: When scalp samples are sequenced, resident alphabeta T cells of normal skin are also captured. Affected scalp, especially in alopecia totalis/universalis, had a higher clonality than normal scalp did.

Germline loops: CDR1 GTSNPN, CDR2 SVGIG (reference sequence). The V and J ends lost 2 bases and 2 bases respectively, with 19 bases between them. The CDR3 is 16 amino acids. Researchers gathered lesional scalp punch biopsies and peripheral blood from patients with alopecia areata. As the sequencing template, cDNA was produced by extracting RNA and reverse transcribing it. Clones were read by immunoSEQ multiplex PCR, and TCRdb kept only the in-frame ones, dropping some. The repertoire holds 200,000 to 250,000 clones, with approximately 52% as singletons. This TCR came from a human donor with alopecia areata. The chain combines TRBV30 with TRBJ2-7; perhaps TRBD1 as D (6 bases). Material: CD4+ T cells sorted from blood, obtained at week 0. The CDR3 spells CAWSPWDTVGTYEQYF. As DNA, the CDR3 is TGTGCCTGGAGTCCATGGGACACCGTGGGGACCTACGAGCAGTACTTC.